This entry describes one T cell receptor (beta chain). The input lacks base qualities; no much larger clone sits a single base away. Reading the label with the study, this specimen's time point is: acute infectious mononucleosis, at clinical presentation within 2 weeks of symptom onset (visit 1). CD8 T cell responses to two immunodominant EBV epitopes, BRLF1 109 (YVL-BR) and BMLF1 280 (GLC-BM), were tracked in the study over primary infection. Primary EBV infection was taken to be indicated by a positive serum heterophile antibody test and EBV viral capsid antigen-specific IgM. Magnetic positive selection (MACS) was first used to enrich total CD8 T cells from PBMCs. A FACSAria III was used to sort live CD3+ CD8+ tetramer+ cells to a purity above 85%. A PE-conjugated tetramer loaded with the BRLF1 109-117 peptide was used for cell sorting. At both acute infection and convalescence, EBV epitope-specific CD8 T cells were tetramer-sorted, and the TCR repertoires of those cells were deep-sequenced directly ex vivo. The donors were a few individuals between roughly 18 and 29 years old who had clinical acute infectious mononucleosis and laboratory evidence of primary EBV infection. Heparinized peripheral blood was drawn at clinical presentation with mononucleosis symptoms and was drawn again about 6 months later. PBMCs were isolated by Ficoll-Paque density gradient centrifugation.

This specimen belongs to a study of blood T cell repertoires in acute mononucleosis (dated by TCRdb to 2020 to 2022). Study-wide context: Acute-phase samples, representing the primary response, were taken within 2 weeks of symptom onset. During acute infection, mean YVL-BR-specific and GLC-BM-specific cells made up about 2% and 1% of blood CD8 T cells. A mean blood EBV load of 3.8 log10 genome copies per million B cells was observed during acute infection, and a mean blood EBV load of 2.6 was observed at convalescence. The paper as a whole reports these results and caveats: Low acute-to-convalescent clonotype overlap might partly reflect sampling error, because only a fraction of each donor's blood was analyzed. The cohort comprised only a few donors, so group averages rested on very few individuals. Only around 10% of unique acute clonotypes persisted into convalescence, yet these made up most of the response; new diverse de novo clonotypes seemingly replaced the rest. For BRLF1 (YVL-BR), a dominant role in TCR repertoire selection was played by TCRalpha CDR3 motifs, whereas only a minimal role was played by TCRbeta.

For TCR profiling, total RNA from no fewer than 8,000 sorted tetramer+ CD8 T cells was reverse transcribed into cDNA. PCR with primers that anneal to V and J regions amplified CDR3 regions and added unique molecular identifiers to track templates. Profiling of the TCRalpha and TCRbeta chains was done on the immunoSEQ platform, including the sequencing and error-correction standards of that platform. In the authors' own workflow: Clonal copy numbers were corrected for sequencing and PCR errors, and IMGT conventions were followed to define CDR3s. Analysis was restricted to productive rearrangements and performed with immunoSEQ Analyzer versions 2.0 and 3.0, while gene-pairing frequencies underwent further processing in Microsoft Excel. Circos plots were used to visualize V-J pairings, and MEME together with a custom motifSearch program was used to find CDR3 motifs. The OLGA algorithm was used to calculate the probability of generation of TCR sequences. Clonotypes found at both visits were termed persistent, clonotypes found only in the acute phase were termed nonpersistent, and clonotypes found only at convalescence were termed de novo. A public TCR was defined as an amino acid clonotype used by more than one donor. The source is immuneACCESS, and TCRdb retained only in-frame sequences with V and J called. Part of the clones is not carried over; for the studies checked, unresolved V genes explain less than half of this, and the remainder is unexplained. The V and J calls and clone size are taken from that table; D and trimming were inferred from the DNA. Counted in this sample were thousands of clones; less than 30% of them appeared once. 25% to 30% of the sample is in the top ten clones.

Sequencing used EBV YVL epitope tetramer+ CD8+ T cells sorted from PBMCs, obtained during acute infectious mononucleosis. The cell subset or site label of this sample denotes: CD8 T cells binding a tetramer with EBV BRLF1 109-117 peptide (YVL-BR). This clonotype was sampled from a woman in her late teens or twenties with infectious mononucleosis caused by EBV.

The nucleotide sequence is TGTGCCAGCAGTTTCGGACGGGATGGCTACACCTTC. Its coded protein is CASSFGRDGYTF. The sequence links TRBV6-6 to TRBJ1-2; the D gene identity is not certain. Measured from the cysteine to the phenylalanine, the CDR3 is 12 residues long. The entry retains the CDR3 DNA only, 36 bases that are in frame from base 1. Per the germline V gene (reference sequence), MNHNY is the CDR1 and SVGAGI is the CDR2. V loses 4 bases of germline sequence and J loses 6 bases, and the interval between the two ends is 9 bases.